The rows below give T cell receptor beta chains drawn from one sample of a study of cytomegalovirus exposure and HLA in healthy donors. TCRdb's table, derived via immunoSEQ multiplex PCR, lists solely in-frame clones and lacks some. The sample holds more than 150,000 clones, about 84% seen once. Sequenced material: PBMCs. The receptors derive from a man between 50 and 59 years old in good health and CMV-seronegative. Each CDR3 is given with its conserved first and last residue. D genes are given only for firm matches. Clone sizes are given selectively: once, few, many, or a class where the clone is expanded.

J: TRBJ2-3; D: -; V: TRBV30; size: -; CDR3: CAWRQDSHTDTQYF; DNA: TGTGCCTGGCGCCAGGACAGCCACACAGATACGCAGTATTTT
J: TRBJ2-7; D: TRBD2; V: TRBV27; size: -; CDR3: CASSLSPPGLAHYEQYF; DNA: TGTGCCAGCAGTTTAAGCCCCCCGGGACTAGCCCACTACGAGCAGTACTTC
J: TRBJ1-4; D: TRBD1; V: TRBV6-1; size: -; CDR3: CATCPSGGQGKLFF; DNA: TGTGCCACCTGTCCGTCAGGGGGACAGGGAAAACTGTTTTTT
J: TRBJ2-5; D: TRBD2; V: TRBV7-8; size: -; CDR3: CASSLAPSGPQETQYF; DNA: TGTGCCAGCAGCTTAGCTCCTAGCGGACCCCAAGAGACCCAGTACTTC
J: TRBJ1-1; D: -; V: TRBV7-9; size: few; CDR3: CASSPEGTPNTEAFF; DNA: TGTGCCAGCAGCCCCGAGGGCACCCCGAACACTGAAGCTTTCTTT
J: TRBJ1-6; D: -; V: TRBV28; size: -; CDR3: CASSLSRSPLHF; DNA: TGTGCCAGCAGTTTATCGCGGTCACCCCTCCACTTT
J: TRBJ1-1; D: -; V: TRBV10-3; size: -; CDR3: CAISTTGTEAFF; DNA: TGTGCCATCAGTACGACTGGAACTGAAGCTTTCTTT
J: TRBJ2-5; D: TRBD2; V: TRBV7-2; size: -; CDR3: CASSFPGTRETQYF; DNA: TGTGCCAGCAGCTTTCCCGGGACTAGGGAGACCCAGTACTTC
J: TRBJ2-5; D: TRBD2; V: TRBV7-2; size: few; CDR3: CASSLGGSGGPETQYF; DNA: TGTGCCAGCAGCTTAGGAGGTAGCGGGGGCCCGGAGACCCAGTACTTC
J: TRBJ2-5; D: -; V: TRBV12-5; size: -; CDR3: CASARDSGQETQYF; DNA: TGTGCTAGTGCCCGGGACTCCGGACAAGAGACCCAGTACTTC
J: TRBJ2-3; D: TRBD2; V: TRBV9; size: once; CDR3: CASSVEIWTSGADTQYF; DNA: TGTGCCAGCAGCGTAGAAATATGGACTAGCGGGGCAGATACGCAGTATTTT
J: TRBJ2-3; D: TRBD2; V: TRBV9; size: few; CDR3: CASSAPGLAETDTQYF; DNA: TGTGCCAGCAGCGCCCCGGGACTAGCGGAAACAGATACGCAGTATTTT
J: TRBJ1-5; D: -; V: TRBV5-1; size: -; CDR3: CASSLEGVNQPQHF; DNA: TGCGCCAGCAGCTTGGAAGGGGTCAATCAGCCCCAGCATTTT
J: TRBJ1-4; D: -; V: TRBV23-1; size: -; CDR3: CASSHPGTLNEKLFF; DNA: TGCGCCAGCAGTCATCCCGGGACACTTAATGAAAAACTGTTTTTT
J: TRBJ1-2; D: -; V: TRBV21-1; size: -; CDR3: CARVEHGYTF; DNA: TGTGCCAGGGTAGAGCATGGCTACACCTTC
J: TRBJ1-5; D: -; V: TRBV6-1; size: -; CDR3: CASSERPGAGPPQHF; DNA: TGTGCCAGCAGTGAAAGACCAGGGGCAGGGCCGCCCCAGCATTTT